This entry lists 3 T cell receptor beta chains sequenced from one sample in a study of radiotherapy plus CTLA-4 blockade in lung cancer. The protocol was immunoSEQ multiplex PCR, while the TCRdb copy is restricted to in-frame clones and leaves out a portion. The repertoire holds tens of thousands of clones, with 65% to 75% as singletons. The specimen comprised peripheral blood, sampled from a patient treated with radiotherapy plus ipilimumab. The receptor set was obtained from a human donor with non-small cell lung cancer who had stable disease on radiotherapy plus ipilimumab.

The genes are TRBV6-5 and TRBJ2-7; D is ambiguous. The germline V and J ends were trimmed by 0 bases and 3 bases, with 15 bases remaining between them. This CDR3 is 16 amino acids long. CDR1 and CDR2 (germline): MNHEY, SVGAGI. This CDR3 is CASSYSIRPPNYEQYF. The CDR3 nucleotides read TGTGCCAGCAGTTACTCGATCAGGCCCCCAAACTACGAGCAGTACTTC.

The chain links TRBV30 to TRBJ1-5, with no clear D. CDR3 length: 15 amino acids. Germline V gene sequence: CDR1 GTSNPN, CDR2 SVGIG (reference sequence). The CDR3: CALSLEEKVNQPQHF. The CDR3 nucleotides are TGTGCACTATCGCTAGAGGAAAAAGTAAATCAGCCCCAGCATTTT.

The V call is TRBV14, the J call TRBJ2-6; no definite D call. Germline V gene lookup returns CDR1 SGHDN and CDR2 FVKESK. The CDR3 length is 15 residues. Trimming took 3 bases from V and 4 from J, leaving 10 bases between them. CDR3 protein: CASSHPQVGANVLTF. The CDR3 region has the DNA TGTGCCAGCAGCCATCCTCAGGTCGGGGCCAACGTCCTGACTTTC.